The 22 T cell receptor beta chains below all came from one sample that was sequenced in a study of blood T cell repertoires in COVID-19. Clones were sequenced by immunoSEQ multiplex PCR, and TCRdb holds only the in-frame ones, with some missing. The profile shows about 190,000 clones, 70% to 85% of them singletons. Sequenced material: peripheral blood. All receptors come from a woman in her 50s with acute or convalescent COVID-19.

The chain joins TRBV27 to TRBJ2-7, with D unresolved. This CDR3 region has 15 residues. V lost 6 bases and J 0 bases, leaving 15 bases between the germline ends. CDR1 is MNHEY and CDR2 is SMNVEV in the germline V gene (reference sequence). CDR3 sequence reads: CASRLPGSDSYEQYF. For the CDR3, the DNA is TGTGCCAGCAGACTGCCCGGGTCCGACTCCTACGAGCAGTACTTC.

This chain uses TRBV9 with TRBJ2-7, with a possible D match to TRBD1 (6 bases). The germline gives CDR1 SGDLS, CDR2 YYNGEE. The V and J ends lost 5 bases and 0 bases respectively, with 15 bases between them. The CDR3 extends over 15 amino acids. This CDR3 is CASSPSTGPSYEQYF. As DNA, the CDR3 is TGTGCCAGCAGTCCCTCGACAGGACCCTCCTACGAGCAGTACTTC.

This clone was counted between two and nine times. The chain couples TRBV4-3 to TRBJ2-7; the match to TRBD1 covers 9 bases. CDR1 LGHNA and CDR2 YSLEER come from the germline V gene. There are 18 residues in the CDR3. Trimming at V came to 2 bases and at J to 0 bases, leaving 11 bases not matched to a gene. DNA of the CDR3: TGCGCCAGCAGCCAACTCCCCCCGGGACAGGGTTTCTCCTACGAGCAGTACTTC. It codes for CASSQLPPGQGFSYEQYF.

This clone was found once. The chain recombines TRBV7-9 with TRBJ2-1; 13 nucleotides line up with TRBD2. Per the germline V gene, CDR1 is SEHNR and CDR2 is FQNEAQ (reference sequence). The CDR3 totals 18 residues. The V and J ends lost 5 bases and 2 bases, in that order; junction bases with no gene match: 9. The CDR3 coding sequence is TGTGCCAGCAGCCATTCTCCGGGACTAGCGGGGACCTACAATGAGCAGTTCTTC. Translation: CASSHSPGLAGTYNEQFF.

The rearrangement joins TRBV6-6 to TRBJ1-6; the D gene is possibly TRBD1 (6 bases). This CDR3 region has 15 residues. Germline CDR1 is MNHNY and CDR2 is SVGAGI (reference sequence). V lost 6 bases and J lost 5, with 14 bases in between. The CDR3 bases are TGTGCCAGCAGCCCTCGGACAGACAATAATTCACCCCTCCACTTT. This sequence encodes CASSPRTDNNSPLHF.

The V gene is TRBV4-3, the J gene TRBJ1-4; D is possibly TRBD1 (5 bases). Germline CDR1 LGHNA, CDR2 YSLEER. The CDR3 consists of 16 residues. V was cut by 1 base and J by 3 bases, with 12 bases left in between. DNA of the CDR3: TGCGCCAGCAGCCAAGCCGGGGGGGAGGCTAATGAAAAACTGTTTTTT. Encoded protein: CASSQAGGEANEKLFF.

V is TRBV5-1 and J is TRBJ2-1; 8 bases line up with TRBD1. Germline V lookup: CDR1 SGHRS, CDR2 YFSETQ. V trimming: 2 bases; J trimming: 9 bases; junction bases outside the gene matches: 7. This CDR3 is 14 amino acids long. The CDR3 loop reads CASSFRGRRGEQFF. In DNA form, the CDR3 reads TGCGCCAGCAGCTTCAGGGGGCGAAGGGGTGAGCAGTTCTTC. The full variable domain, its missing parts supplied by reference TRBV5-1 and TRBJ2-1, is KAGVTQTPRYLIKTRGQQVTLSCSPISGHRSVSWYQQTPGQGLQFLFEYFSETQRNKGNFPGRFSGRQFSNSRSEMNVSTLELGDSALYLCASSFRGRRGEQFFGPGTRLTVL.

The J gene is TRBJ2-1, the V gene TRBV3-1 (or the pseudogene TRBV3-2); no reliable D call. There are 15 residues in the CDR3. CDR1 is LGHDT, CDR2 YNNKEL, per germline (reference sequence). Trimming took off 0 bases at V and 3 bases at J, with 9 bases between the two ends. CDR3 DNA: TGTGCCAGCAGCCAAGAGTGGCATGGCTACAATGAGCAGTTCTTC. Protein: CASSQEWHGYNEQFF.

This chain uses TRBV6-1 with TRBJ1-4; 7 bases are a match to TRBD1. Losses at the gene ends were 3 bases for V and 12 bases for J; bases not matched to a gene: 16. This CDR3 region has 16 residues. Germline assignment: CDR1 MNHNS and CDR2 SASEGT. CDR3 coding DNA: TGTGCCAGCAGTGATTTTTCCGGGACAGTAGCGGAGGAACTGTTTTTT. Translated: CASSDFSGTVAEELFF.

CDR3 sequence reads: CAISESGTENQPQHF. Here the CDR3 DNA reads TGTGCCATCAGTGAGTCCGGGACAGAGAATCAGCCCCAGCATTTT. The rearrangement uses TRBV10-3 and TRBJ1-5, with TRBD1 matching 7 bases. Germline lookup yields CDR1 ENHRY and CDR2 SYGVKD. V shed 0 bases and J 4 bases; nucleotides not matched to a gene: 3. This CDR3 is 15 amino acids long.

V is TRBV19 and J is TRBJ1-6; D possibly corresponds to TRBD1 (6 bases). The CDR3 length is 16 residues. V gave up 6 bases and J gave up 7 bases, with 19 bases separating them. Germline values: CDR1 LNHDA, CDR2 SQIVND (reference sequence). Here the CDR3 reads CASSDYGQGWNSPLHF. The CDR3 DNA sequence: TGTGCCAGTAGCGACTACGGGCAGGGGTGGAATTCACCCCTCCACTTT.

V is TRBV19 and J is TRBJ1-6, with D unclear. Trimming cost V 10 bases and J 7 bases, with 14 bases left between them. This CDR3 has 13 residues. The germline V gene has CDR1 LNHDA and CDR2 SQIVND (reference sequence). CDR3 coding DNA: TGTGCCACAAAGAGAGGCGAAAATTCACCCCTCCACTTT. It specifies CATKRGENSPLHF.

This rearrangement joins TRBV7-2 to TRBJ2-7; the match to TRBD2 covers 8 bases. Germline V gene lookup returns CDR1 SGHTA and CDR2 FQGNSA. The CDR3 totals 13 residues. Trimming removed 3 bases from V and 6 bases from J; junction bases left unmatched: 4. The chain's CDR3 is CASSLGLDIEQYF. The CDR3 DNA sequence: TGTGCCAGCAGCTTGGGACTAGATATCGAGCAGTACTTC.

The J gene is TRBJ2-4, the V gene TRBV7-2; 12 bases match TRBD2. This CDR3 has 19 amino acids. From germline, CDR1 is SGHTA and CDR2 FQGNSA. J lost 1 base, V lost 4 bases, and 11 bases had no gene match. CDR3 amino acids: CASSSRLAGESLAKNIQYF. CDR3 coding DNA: TGTGCCAGCAGCTCCCGACTAGCGGGAGAGTCATTGGCCAAAAACATTCAGTACTTC.

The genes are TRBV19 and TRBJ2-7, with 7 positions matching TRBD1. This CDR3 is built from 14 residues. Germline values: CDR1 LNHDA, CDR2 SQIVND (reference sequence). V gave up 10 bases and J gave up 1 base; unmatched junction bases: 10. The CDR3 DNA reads TGTGCCACAAGTAGTTGGGGACAGTCCTACGAGCAGTACTTC. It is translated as CATSSWGQSYEQYF.

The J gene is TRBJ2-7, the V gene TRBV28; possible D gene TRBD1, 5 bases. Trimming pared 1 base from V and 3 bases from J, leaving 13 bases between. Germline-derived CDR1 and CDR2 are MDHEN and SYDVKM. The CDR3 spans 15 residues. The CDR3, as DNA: TGTGCCAGCAGTTTATTTCGAGACAGTTACTACGAGCAGTACTTC. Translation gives CASSLFRDSYYEQYF.

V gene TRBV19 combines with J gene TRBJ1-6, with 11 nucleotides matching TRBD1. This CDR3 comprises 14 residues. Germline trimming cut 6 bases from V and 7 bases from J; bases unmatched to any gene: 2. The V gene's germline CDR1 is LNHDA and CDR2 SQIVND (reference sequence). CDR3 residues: CASSRTGGNSPLHF. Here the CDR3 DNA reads TGTGCCAGTAGCAGGACAGGGGGCAATTCACCCCTCCACTTT.

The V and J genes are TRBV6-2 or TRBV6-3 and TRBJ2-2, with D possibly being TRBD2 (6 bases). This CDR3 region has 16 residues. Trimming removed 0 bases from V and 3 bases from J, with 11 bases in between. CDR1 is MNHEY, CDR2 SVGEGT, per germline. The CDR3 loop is CASSYSTLAYTGELFF. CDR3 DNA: TGTGCCAGCAGTTACTCGACCCTAGCGTACACCGGGGAGCTGTTTTTT.

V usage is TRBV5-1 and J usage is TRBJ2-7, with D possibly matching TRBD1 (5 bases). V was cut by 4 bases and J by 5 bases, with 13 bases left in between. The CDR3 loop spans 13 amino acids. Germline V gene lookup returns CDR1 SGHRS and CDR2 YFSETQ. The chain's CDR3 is CASSRNWGDEQYF. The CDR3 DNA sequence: TGCGCCAGCAGCCGTAATTGGGGCGACGAGCAGTACTTC.

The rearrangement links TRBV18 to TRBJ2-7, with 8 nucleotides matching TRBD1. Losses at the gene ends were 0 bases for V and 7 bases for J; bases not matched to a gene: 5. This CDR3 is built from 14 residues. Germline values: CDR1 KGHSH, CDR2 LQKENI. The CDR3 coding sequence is TGTGCCAGCTCACCACCGACAGGGGCGAGGGAGCAGTACTTC. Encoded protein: CASSPPTGAREQYF. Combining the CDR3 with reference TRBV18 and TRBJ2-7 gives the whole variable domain NAGVMQNPRHLVRRRGQEARLRCSPMKGHSHVYWYRQLPEEGLKFMVYLQKENIIDESGMPKERFSAEFPKEGPSILRIQQVVRGDSAAYFCASSPPTGAREQYFGPGTRLTVT.

The CDR3 protein is CASSRPPGTVYNEQFF. CDR3 coding DNA: TGTGCCAGCAGCCGACCCCCCGGGACAGTTTACAATGAGCAGTTCTTC. The J gene is TRBJ2-1, the V gene TRBV28; 7 nucleotides align to TRBD1. From germline, CDR1 is MDHEN and CDR2 SYDVKM. The CDR3 contains 16 residues. V trimming: 6 bases; J trimming: 4 bases; junction bases outside the gene matches: 12.

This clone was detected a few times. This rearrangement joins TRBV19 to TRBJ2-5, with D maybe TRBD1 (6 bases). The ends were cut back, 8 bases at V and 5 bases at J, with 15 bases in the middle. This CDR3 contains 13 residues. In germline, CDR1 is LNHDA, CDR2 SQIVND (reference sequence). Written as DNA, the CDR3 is TGTGCCAGTCGCCTGGGGGCCGGGGAGACCCAGTACTTC. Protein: CASRLGAGETQYF.